What follows are 32 T cell receptor beta chains derived from one specimen sequenced in a study of cytomegalovirus exposure and HLA in healthy donors (dated by TCRdb to 2016 to 2017). Library prep was done by the immunoSEQ multiplex PCR assay. TCRdb carries this immuneACCESS record with in-frame sequences only. Its versions omit some clonotypes, under half of them owing to an unresolved V gene in the studies checked, with the rest unexplained. The sample table holds approximately 230,000 clones, of which roughly 87% were seen once. The biggest ten clones account for about 12% of the sample. Sequenced material: PBMCs. The receptors derive from a young man in good health and CMV-seropositive.

The rearrangement links TRBV7-9 to TRBJ2-7; 7 bases agree with TRBD2. CDR3 length: 17 amino acids. The germline V gene has CDR1 SEHNR and CDR2 FQNEAQ (reference sequence). J lost 4 bases, V lost 0 bases, and 12 bases had no gene match. The DNA for the CDR3 is TGTGCCAGCAGCTTAGCGCGATCTCTGGCGGGAGTGTACGAGCAGTACTTC. Encoded protein: CASSLARSLAGVYEQYF. The whole variable domain, filled in from reference TRBV7-9 and TRBJ2-7, reads DTGVSQNPRHKITKRGQNVTFRCDPISEHNRLYWYRQTLGQGPEFLTYFQNEAQLEKSRLLSDRFSAERPKGSFSTLEIQRTEQGDSAMYLCASSLARSLAGVYEQYFGPGTRLTVT.

This clone appeared a single time. The chain combines TRBV5-1 with TRBJ2-6, with D perhaps given as TRBD1 or TRBD2 (6 bases each). The V end was cut by 0 bases, the J end by 4 bases, with 17 bases between. The CDR3 is 18 residues long. Germline CDR1 is SGHRS and CDR2 is YFSETQ. CDR3 amino acids: CASSLESPGGTGANVLTF. DNA of the CDR3: TGCGCCAGCAGCTTGGAGTCGCCGGGCGGGACAGGGGCCAACGTCCTGACTTTC.

The rearrangement links TRBV11-2 to TRBJ2-5; the D is unclear. The CDR3 extends over 15 amino acids. With 5 bases removed from V and 5 bases from J, the gap between germline ends came to 18 bases. Germline V CDR1 and CDR2: SGHAT, FQNNGV. CDR3 sequence: CASSPHTPLGETQYF. The CDR3 DNA reads as TGTGCCAGCAGCCCCCATACTCCCCTAGGGGAGACCCAGTACTTC.

The chain has TRBV5-1 and TRBJ2-1; D gene uncertain. From germline, CDR1 is SGHRS and CDR2 YFSETQ. CDR3 length equals 16 residues. Trimming took 4 bases from V and 0 from J, leaving 14 bases between them. CDR3 loop: CASSPYDMISYNEQFF. CDR3 in DNA: TGCGCCAGCAGCCCGTACGACATGATCTCCTACAATGAGCAGTTCTTC.

The chain uses TRBV7-3 and TRBJ1-1; TRBD1 aligns across 8 bases. Per the germline V gene, CDR1 is SGHTA and CDR2 is FQGTGA. The CDR3 loop spans 13 amino acids. Trimming cost V 6 bases and J 11 bases; bases outside gene matches: 11. The CDR3 bases are TGTGCCAGCAGAGCTTGGCGACAGGGGTCGGCTTTCTTT. Translation: CASRAWRQGSAFF.

The chain has TRBV6-5 and TRBJ1-1; D remains ambiguous. The length of the CDR3 is 14 residues. V was cut by 3 bases and J by 0 bases, with 8 bases left in between. Germline V gene data show CDR1 as MNHEY and CDR2 as SVGAGI. The CDR3, as DNA: TGTGCCAGCAGTTATCGGCAGATGAACACTGAAGCTTTCTTT. This sequence encodes CASSYRQMNTEAFF.

V is TRBV19 and J is TRBJ2-5, with D tentatively TRBD1 (6 bases). Trimming shortened V by 5 bases and J by 5 bases, and 12 bases separated the two germline ends. This CDR3 comprises 13 residues. Germline assignment: CDR1 LNHDA and CDR2 SQIVND (reference sequence). DNA for the CDR3: TGTGCCAGTAGTCAAGGACAGAAGGAGACCCAGTACTTC. It translates to CASSQGQKETQYF.

The CDR3: CASSQYRGFNEKLFF. As DNA, the CDR3 is TGCGCCAGCAGCCAATACAGGGGATTCAATGAAAAACTGTTTTTT. This sequence joins TRBV4-3 and TRBJ1-4; 7 nucleotides agree with TRBD1. The CDR3 consists of 15 residues. Germline V gives CDR1 LGHNA, CDR2 YSLEER. V trimming: 2 bases; J trimming: 5 bases; junction bases outside the gene matches: 5.

The chain uses TRBV10-1 and TRBJ2-7; 7 bases agree with TRBD2. CDR3 length: 13 residues. Germline trimming cut 3 bases from V and 3 bases from J; bases unmatched to any gene: 2. Germline V lookup: CDR1 WNHNN, CDR2 SYGVQD (reference sequence). The CDR3 region has the DNA TGCGCCAGCAGTGACCGGGGGGACTACGAGCAGTACTTC. Protein product: CASSDRGDYEQYF.

The V gene is TRBV10-3, the J gene TRBJ2-1, with 7 bases matching TRBD1. Trimming at V came to 9 bases and at J to 7 bases, leaving 15 bases not matched to a gene. The length of the CDR3 is 15 residues. Germline CDR1 and CDR2: ENHRY and SYGVKD. The CDR3 nucleotides are TGTGCCATGAGTACTTGGACAGGCCAAAATAATGAGCAGTTCTTC. This gives the protein CAMSTWTGQNNEQFF.

This clone was seen just once. V usage is TRBV11-2 and J usage is TRBJ2-3; no reliable D call. The germline V gene encodes CDR1 SGHAT and CDR2 FQNNGV. The V end lost 7 bases, the J end lost 0 bases, and 14 bases lay between the germline ends. This CDR3 has 15 residues. The CDR3 reads CASTHGPYSTDTQYF. CDR3 DNA: TGTGCCAGCACTCATGGACCGTATAGCACAGATACGCAGTATTTT.

The V and J genes are TRBV7-9 and TRBJ1-2, with 7 bases aligning to TRBD1. V lost 6 bases, J lost 7 bases, and 8 bases stayed unmatched. Germline assignment: CDR1 SEHNR and CDR2 FQNEAQ (reference sequence). This CDR3 has 13 residues. The CDR3 region has the DNA TGTGCCAGCAGTGAAATGACAGGGTTTGGCTACACCTTC. This gives the protein CASSEMTGFGYTF.

The chain combines TRBV25-1 with TRBJ2-7; TRBD1 might be the D (6 bases). V shed 1 base and J shed 5 bases, with 12 bases lying between them. This CDR3 is built from 14 residues. CDR1 is MGHDK and CDR2 is SYGVNS in the germline V gene. CDR3 nucleotides: TGTGCCAGCAGTGAATCAGGGGAATGGAACGAGCAGTACTTC. Encoded protein: CASSESGEWNEQYF.

V is TRBV6-1 and J is TRBJ1-1, with D hard to call. The CDR3 runs 12 residues. Germline V lookup: CDR1 MNHNS, CDR2 SASEGT. Trimming shortened V by 4 bases and J by 6 bases, and 9 bases separated the two germline ends. In DNA form, the CDR3 reads TGTGCCAGCAGTGTCTTTCCCCCTGAAGCTTTCTTT. Amino acids: CASSVFPPEAFF.

The genes are TRBV28 and TRBJ1-2; D not certain. The CDR3 runs 12 residues. Germline V gives CDR1 MDHEN, CDR2 SYDVKM. Deletions cut 6 bases from V and 4 bases from J, with 9 bases between. CDR3 amino acids: CASSPRSYGYTF. CDR3 DNA: TGTGCCAGCAGCCCTCGGAGCTATGGCTACACCTTC.

The rearrangement joins TRBV5-4 to TRBJ1-2; D remains unclear. Trimming left V 4 bases short and J 9 bases short, with 19 bases between. The CDR3 is made up of 14 amino acids. CDR1 is SGHNT and CDR2 is YYREEE in the germline V gene (reference sequence). The CDR3 protein is CASSRSGDTSRYTF. The CDR3 nucleotides are TGTGCCAGCAGCCGTAGCGGCGACACTTCTCGCTACACCTTC.

The chain carries TRBV18 and TRBJ2-2, with 9 bases that match TRBD2. This CDR3 spans 17 amino acids. V lost 1 base, J lost 2 bases, and 5 bases stayed unmatched. Germline lookup yields CDR1 KGHSH and CDR2 LQKENI. CDR3 sequence reads: CASSPLVAGVNTGELFF. CDR3 DNA: TGTGCCAGCTCACCACTGGTAGCGGGAGTTAACACCGGGGAGCTGTTTTTT.

The chain uses TRBV28 and TRBJ1-2, with D possibly TRBD1 on 6 matching bases. V was pared by 4 bases and J by 4 bases, with 13 bases between. CDR3 size: 14 residues. From germline, CDR1 is MDHEN and CDR2 SYDVKM. In DNA, the CDR3 is TGTGCCAGCAGTTCCCGGACAGCCTTCTATGGCTACACCTTC. It yields the protein CASSSRTAFYGYTF.

This chain joins TRBV10-2 and TRBJ1-2; 11 positions match TRBD1. CDR1 is WSHSY, CDR2 SAAADI, per germline. The V and J ends lost 4 bases and 1 base, in that order; junction bases with no gene match: 14. CDR3 length: 19 amino acids. The CDR3 DNA follows: TGCGCCAGCAGTGTCGACATGGGACAGGGGGAAGATGTTAACTATGGCTACACCTTC. Encoded protein: CASSVDMGQGEDVNYGYTF.

The chain uses TRBV9 and TRBJ1-2; 9 bases match TRBD1. Germline V gene lookup returns CDR1 SGDLS and CDR2 YYNGEE. This CDR3 region has 15 residues. V was clipped by 2 bases and J by 8 bases; unmatched bases: 10. CDR3 nucleotide sequence: TGTGCCAGCAGCGTCACAGGGGGCGCGGGTGAGGGCTACACCTTC. This encodes CASSVTGGAGEGYTF.

This clone was recorded a few times. The rearrangement links TRBV7-9 to TRBJ2-7, with D possibly called TRBD1 or TRBD2 (6 bases each). The germline gives CDR1 SEHNR, CDR2 FQNEAQ (reference sequence). Trimming left V 1 base short and J 2 bases short, with 15 bases between. The CDR3 contains 16 residues. This CDR3 is CASSLEGGRRPYEQYF. The CDR3 nucleotides read TGTGCCAGCAGCTTAGAGGGGGGTAGGAGGCCCTACGAGCAGTACTTC.

A few counts support this clone. Additional DNA sequences in this sample encode the identical CDR3. The rearrangement links TRBV15 to TRBJ1-2; D remains ambiguous. V was pared by 0 bases and J by 5 bases, with 4 bases between. The length of the CDR3 is 12 residues. The germline gives CDR1 LNHNV, CDR2 YYDKDF (reference sequence). For the CDR3, the DNA is TGTGCCACCAGCAGAGAGGGATATGGCTACACCTTC. Protein product: CATSREGYGYTF. Supplemented by reference TRBV15 and TRBJ1-2, the full variable domain reads DAMVIQNPRYQVTQFGKPVTLSCSQTLNHNVMYWYQQKSSQAPKLLFHYYDKDFNNEADTPDNFQSRRPNTSFCFLDIRSPGLGDTAMYLCATSREGYGYTFGSGTRLTVV.

The chain joins TRBV27 to TRBJ2-1; D gene unclear. CDR3 length: 12 amino acids. V lost 7 bases and J 5 bases, leaving 9 bases between the germline ends. Germline CDR1 and CDR2: MNHEY and SMNVEV (reference sequence). Written as DNA, the CDR3 is TGTGCCAGCACCTCCCTTGACAATGAGCAGTTCTTC. Translation gives CASTSLDNEQFF.

This clone came up a few times. This sequence joins TRBV5-6 and TRBJ1-2; D might be TRBD1 (5 bases). This CDR3 is built from 11 residues. Germline CDR1 and CDR2: SGHDT and YYEEEE. Between the trimmed V and J ends, which lost 2 bases and 8 bases, there was a span of 7 bases. The CDR3 DNA sequence: TGTGCCAGCAGCTTACGGGGCGGCTACACCTTC. As protein: CASSLRGGYTF.

The chain links TRBV5-1 to TRBJ2-1; 9 positions match TRBD2. The CDR3 contains 15 residues. The V and J ends lost 7 bases and 4 bases, in that order; junction bases with no gene match: 9. Germline loops: CDR1 SGHRS, CDR2 YFSETQ. CDR3 protein: CASGKGTSQYNEQFF. CDR3 coding DNA: TGCGCCAGCGGCAAGGGGACTAGCCAATACAATGAGCAGTTCTTC.

This chain joins TRBV10-3 and TRBJ1-1, with D hard to call. V dropped 5 bases and J dropped 0 bases, with 4 bases sitting between them. The CDR3 is 12 amino acids. Germline V CDR1 and CDR2: ENHRY, SYGVKD. CDR3 nucleotide sequence: TGTGCCATCAGTACGGTGAACACTGAAGCTTTCTTT. This translates into CAISTVNTEAFF.

This clone was detected once. This rearrangement joins TRBV18 to TRBJ2-1; 8 bases map to TRBD2. The CDR3 consists of 16 residues. Germline values: CDR1 KGHSH, CDR2 LQKENI. With 0 bases clipped from V and 3 bases from J, the junction kept 4 bases outside the gene matches. The CDR3 DNA reads TGTGCCAGCTCACCACCATTACTAGCGGACTACAATGAGCAGTTCTTC. It codes for CASSPPLLADYNEQFF.

The J gene is TRBJ2-7, the V gene TRBV7-2; 8 bases agree with TRBD2. CDR1 and CDR2 from the germline V gene are SGHTA and FQGNSA. The V and J ends lost 4 bases and 3 bases, in that order; junction bases with no gene match: 2. CDR3 length: 13 amino acids. CDR3 region: CASSSTSVYEQYF. DNA for the CDR3: TGTGCCAGCAGCTCGACTAGCGTCTACGAGCAGTACTTC.

The chain combines TRBV5-4 with TRBJ2-7; D unresolved. The length of the CDR3 is 14 residues. Germline loops: CDR1 SGHNT, CDR2 YYREEE (reference sequence). Trimming removed 1 base from V and 6 bases from J, with 14 bases in between. This chain's CDR3 is CASSLRETFSEQYF. The CDR3 bases are TGTGCCAGCAGCTTGCGCGAGACATTCTCCGAGCAGTACTTC.

The chain is built from TRBV11-3 and TRBJ2-5; D unresolved. From germline, CDR1 is SGHNT and CDR2 YENEEA. The germline V and J ends were trimmed by 2 bases and 4 bases, with 8 bases remaining between them. The CDR3 extends over 13 amino acids. The CDR3 coding sequence is TGTGCCAGCAGCTTAAACTTCGGAGAGACCCAGTACTTC. Translation: CASSLNFGETQYF.

The chain carries TRBV5-1 and TRBJ2-2; perhaps TRBD2 as D (5 bases). V lost 0 bases and J 1 base, leaving 7 bases between the germline ends. CDR3 length: 15 amino acids. Looked up from germline, CDR1 is SGHRS and CDR2 is YFSETQ. The CDR3 loop is CASSLVRGNTGELFF. In DNA form, the CDR3 reads TGCGCCAGCAGCTTGGTCCGGGGGAACACCGGGGAGCTGTTTTTT. The whole variable domain, remainder taken from reference TRBV5-1 and TRBJ2-2, is KAGVTQTPRYLIKTRGQQVTLSCSPISGHRSVSWYQQTPGQGLQFLFEYFSETQRNKGNFPGRFSGRQFSNSRSEMNVSTLELGDSALYLCASSLVRGNTGELFFGEGSRLTVL.

The chain links TRBV6-5 to TRBJ2-1; D not resolved. The V end was cut by 10 bases, the J end by 8 bases, with 12 bases between. Looked up from germline, CDR1 is MNHEY and CDR2 is SVGAGI. This CDR3 is 11 amino acids long. Here the CDR3 reads CATPVGYEQFF. The CDR3 region has the DNA TGTGCCACCCCGGTAGGGTATGAGCAGTTCTTC.